One and the same sample provided the 31 T cell receptor beta chains below, sequenced in a study of blood T cell repertoires in COVID-19. Measured with immunoSEQ multiplex PCR; TCRdb has only the in-frame clones, and not every one. The top ten hold 5% to 7% of the sample, which has almost 250,000 clones, about 84% seen once. The material sequenced was peripheral blood. The source of these receptors is a woman aged 80 or over with COVID-19, enrolled during active disease.

The sample holds one count of this clone. The rearrangement joins TRBV11-1 to TRBJ2-1, with 10 positions matching TRBD2. The V gene's germline CDR1 is SGHAT and CDR2 FQDESV (reference sequence). The CDR3 totals 15 residues. Trimming removed 6 bases from V and 9 bases from J; junction bases left unmatched: 11. The CDR3 sequence is CASSPGTSAEIEQFF. CDR3 DNA: TGTGCCAGCAGTCCCGGGACTAGCGCCGAGATTGAGCAGTTCTTC.

V is TRBV5-6 and J is TRBJ2-7, with D unclear. V was pared by 2 bases and J by 0 bases, with 12 bases between. CDR1 and CDR2 from the germline V gene are SGHDT and YYEEEE. This CDR3 is 15 amino acids long. DNA for the CDR3: TGTGCCAGCAGCTTACGTACCCCCAGCTCCTACGAGCAGTACGTC. Translation gives CASSLRTPSSYEQYV.

The chain combines TRBV19 with TRBJ2-5, with 7 bases fitting TRBD1. Per germline, CDR1 LNHDA and CDR2 SQIVND (reference sequence). The CDR3 covers 13 residues. After removal of 11 bases from V and 5 bases from J, the junction contained 11 bases not matched to a gene. The CDR3 DNA sequence: TGTGCCTCTAGGGGGCGGGTCACGGAGACCCAGTACTTC. Translating it yields CASRGRVTETQYF.

This chain joins TRBV30 and TRBJ1-6, with TRBD1 identical over 9 bases. Germline assignment: CDR1 GTSNPN and CDR2 SVGIG (reference sequence). V shed 0 bases and J 10 bases; nucleotides not matched to a gene: 10. This CDR3 contains 16 residues. In DNA form, the CDR3 reads TGTGCCTGGAGTGTCAGCTCGACAGGGGGGAGCTCACCCCTCCACTTT. This translates into CAWSVSSTGGSSPLHF.

The genes are TRBV21-1 and TRBJ2-1; TRBD2, the table's D call, was not compared with the DNA. TRBV21-1 corresponds to a pseudogene. This CDR3 is built from 17 residues. This CDR3 reads CASSKGGPGGNYNEQFF. The CDR3 DNA follows: TGTGCCAGCAGCAAAGGGGGTCCAGGAGGGAACTACAATGAGCAGTTCTTC.

The rearrangement links TRBV14 to TRBJ2-5; 7 bases map to TRBD2. V shed 0 bases and J 7 bases; nucleotides not matched to a gene: 17. This CDR3 is 18 amino acids long. The V gene's germline CDR1 is SGHDN and CDR2 FVKESK. The CDR3 here is CASSQDPERGPGKVTQYF. CDR3 in DNA: TGTGCCAGCAGCCAAGATCCGGAGCGGGGCCCCGGTAAAGTGACCCAGTACTTC.

The chain joins TRBV20-1 to TRBJ1-2; a weak D match, TRBD1 (5 bases). CDR3 length: 12 amino acids. CDR1 is DFQATT and CDR2 is SNEGSKA in the germline V gene (reference sequence). The ends were cut back, 3 bases at V and 7 bases at J, with 12 bases in the middle. This CDR3 reads CSASQGYGGYTF. CDR3 bases: TGCAGTGCTAGTCAGGGTTATGGTGGCTACACCTTC.

The chain combines TRBV18 with TRBJ2-3; D gene uncertain. V was cut by 6 bases and J by 6 bases, with 13 bases left in between. The CDR3 spans 13 residues. CDR1 and CDR2 from the germline V gene are KGHSH and LQKENI. The CDR3 region has the DNA TGTGCCAGCTCCCCCTCCCAAGAGGATACGCAGTATTTT. Translating gives CASSPSQEDTQYF. Based on the CDR3 plus reference TRBV18 and TRBJ2-3, the full variable domain is NAGVMQNPRHLVRRRGQEARLRCSPMKGHSHVYWYRQLPEEGLKFMVYLQKENIIDESGMPKERFSAEFPKEGPSILRIQQVVRGDSAAYFCASSPSQEDTQYFGPGTRLTVL.

The sample holds one count of this clone. The gene calls are TRBV27 and TRBJ2-7, with D hard to call. The germline V gene encodes CDR1 MNHEY and CDR2 SMNVEV (reference sequence). The length of the CDR3 is 13 residues. V was shortened by 6 bases and J by 3 bases, with 12 bases between the two germline ends. Written as DNA, the CDR3 is TGTGCCAGCAGAGCCCCAATCGTCTACGAGCAGTACGTC. Amino acid sequence: CASRAPIVYEQYV.

The chain is built from TRBV5-4 and TRBJ2-7; D possibly corresponds to TRBD1 (6 bases). The CDR3 runs to 13 residues. Between the trimmed V and J ends, which lost 4 bases and 1 base, there was a span of 9 bases. CDR1 and CDR2 from the germline V gene are SGHNT and YYREEE (reference sequence). The CDR3: CASSNRESYEQYF. CDR3 nucleotides: TGTGCCAGCAGCAACAGGGAGTCCTACGAGCAGTACTTC.

The chain employs TRBV13 and TRBJ1-5, with 7 bases matching TRBD1. Losses at the gene ends were 5 bases for V and 0 bases for J; bases not matched to a gene: 10. The CDR3 extends over 17 amino acids. Per the germline V gene, CDR1 is PRHDT and CDR2 is FYEKMQ (reference sequence). The CDR3 reads CASSETRQGRSNQPQHF. The CDR3, as DNA: TGTGCCAGCAGCGAGACCCGACAGGGACGTAGCAATCAGCCCCAGCATTTT.

The chain has TRBV6-1 and TRBJ1-3; tentatively, D is TRBD1 (5 bases). This CDR3 has 16 amino acids. Germline CDR1 reads MNHNS; CDR2 reads SASEGT. Trimming removed 4 bases from V and 0 bases from J, with 13 bases in between. CDR3 sequence (DNA): TGTGCCAGCAGTGGCGGGGCAGCGAACTCTGGAAACACCATATATTTT. It translates to CASSGGAANSGNTIYF.

The chain joins TRBV5-1 to TRBJ1-3; 7 bases fit TRBD1. J gave up 4 bases and V 2 bases, and 0 bases lay outside the gene matches. Germline CDR1 and CDR2: SGHRS and YFSETQ. The CDR3 has 13 amino acids. This CDR3 reads CASSLQGGNTIYF. As DNA, the CDR3 is TGCGCCAGCAGCTTACAGGGGGGAAACACCATATATTTT.

V usage is TRBV18 and J usage is TRBJ1-2; 7 bases fit TRBD1. J lost 6 bases, V lost 2 bases, and 9 bases had no gene match. Per germline, CDR1 KGHSH and CDR2 LQKENI. The CDR3 length is 15 residues. CDR3 sequence reads: CASSPGTGEYHGYTF. Written as DNA, the CDR3 is TGTGCCAGCTCACCAGGAACAGGGGAATATCATGGCTACACCTTC. Using reference TRBV18 and TRBJ1-2 for the parts outside the CDR3, the full variable domain is NAGVMQNPRHLVRRRGQEARLRCSPMKGHSHVYWYRQLPEEGLKFMVYLQKENIIDESGMPKERFSAEFPKEGPSILRIQQVVRGDSAAYFCASSPGTGEYHGYTFGSGTRLTVV.

This chain connects TRBV5-4 to TRBJ2-3, with 9 positions matching TRBD1. Germline assignment: CDR1 SGHNT and CDR2 YYREEE (reference sequence). Losses at the gene ends were 0 bases for V and 3 bases for J; bases not matched to a gene: 5. The CDR3 covers 16 residues. The CDR3 reads CASSLGGTGRTDTQYF. CDR3 nucleotide sequence: TGTGCCAGCAGCTTGGGGGGGACAGGGAGGACAGATACGCAGTATTTT.

The table lists this clone with a count of one. This chain joins TRBV11-1 and TRBJ2-7; 8 bases agree with TRBD2. V gave up 2 bases and J gave up 6 bases; unmatched junction bases: 9. Germline assignment: CDR1 SGHAT and CDR2 FQDESV (reference sequence). The CDR3 covers 15 residues. CDR3 sequence (DNA): TGTGCCAGCAGCTTACCGGGACTAGGGACTCCCGAGCAGTACTTC. It translates to CASSLPGLGTPEQYF.

This rearrangement joins TRBV5-1 to TRBJ1-1; TRBD1 is a possible D gene (5 bases). Looked up from germline, CDR1 is SGHRS and CDR2 is YFSETQ. This CDR3 region has 15 residues. Trimming pared 4 bases from V and 7 bases from J, leaving 20 bases between. The CDR3 spells CASSLDVAGPLEAFF. The CDR3 nucleotides are TGCGCCAGCAGCCTCGACGTAGCAGGGCCTCTTGAAGCTTTCTTT.

This chain joins TRBV6-4 and TRBJ1-1; D unclear. Germline CDR1 and CDR2: MRHNA and SNTAGT. CDR3 length: 14 amino acids. V was cut by 7 bases and J by 3 bases, with 15 bases left in between. The DNA of the CDR3 is TGTGCCAGCACCCGGAAAGGGAGATACACTGAAGCTTTCTTT. Translated, it gives CASTRKGRYTEAFF.

With regard to this clone: One end of the junction fails to match germline, which may point to a read error. The sample contains more than one DNA sequence encoding this CDR3. The V and J genes are TRBV6-5 and TRBJ1-2; D not resolved. The CDR3 extends over 12 amino acids. CDR1 and CDR2 from the germline V gene are MNHEY and SVGAGI. The CDR3 nucleotides read TGCGCCAGCAGAGTGGGCGCGTATGGCTACACCTTC. Translated, it gives CASRVGAYGYTF.

The J gene is TRBJ2-5, the V gene TRBV5-4; 13 nucleotides match TRBD2. This CDR3 region has 17 residues. The germline V gene has CDR1 SGHNT and CDR2 YYREEE (reference sequence). Unmatched junction bases numbered 7, after V lost 4 bases and J lost 1 base. The CDR3 DNA is TGTGCCAGCAGCCCCTCGACTAGCGGGGGGCGCCAAGAGACCCAGTACTTC. Amino acids: CASSPSTSGGRQETQYF.

The rearrangement joins TRBV10-3 to TRBJ1-2; D perhaps matches TRBD1 (6 bases). The V end lost 0 bases, the J end lost 4 bases, and 12 bases lay between the germline ends. The V gene's germline CDR1 is ENHRY and CDR2 SYGVKD. The CDR3 consists of 15 residues. The CDR3 here is CAISESLQGSYGYTF. CDR3 bases: TGTGCCATCAGTGAGTCCTTACAGGGTTCCTATGGCTACACCTTC.

The rearrangement links TRBV7-2 to TRBJ2-2, with TRBD1 as a possible D gene (6 bases). This CDR3 spans 15 amino acids. The ends were cut back, 5 bases at V and 7 bases at J, with 17 bases in the middle. Germline CDR1 reads SGHTA; CDR2 reads FQGNSA. The chain's CDR3 is CASSPQTGHGGELFF. The CDR3 nucleotides read TGTGCCAGCAGCCCTCAAACAGGGCACGGCGGGGAGCTGTTTTTT.

CDR3 DNA sequence: TGTGCCACCAGTGATTTTGGAGGAGGTACGCAGTATTTT. Protein product: CATSDFGGGTQYF. The chain has TRBV24-1 and TRBJ2-3; maybe TRBD2 (5 bases). CDR3 length equals 13 residues. Trimming pared 1 base from V and 8 bases from J, leaving 9 bases between. Germline-derived CDR1 and CDR2 are KGHDR and SFDVKD.

CDR3 nucleotides: TGTGCCAGCAGCACGACAGGAGGCAATCAGCCCCAGCATTTT. Its protein product is CASSTTGGNQPQHF. The chain has TRBV11-2 and TRBJ1-5, with D possibly TRBD1 on 6 matching bases. Germline V gene data show CDR1 as SGHAT and CDR2 as FQNNGV. V was cut by 5 bases and J by 2 bases, with 10 bases left in between. The CDR3 extends over 14 amino acids.

The V call is TRBV30, the J call TRBJ2-7; 9 bases agree with TRBD1. The CDR3 length is 13 residues. In germline, CDR1 is GTSNPN, CDR2 SVGIG (reference sequence). Trimming at V came to 3 bases and at J to 6 bases, leaving 6 bases not matched to a gene. The CDR3 is CAWRPDRGGEQYF. In DNA, the CDR3 is TGTGCCTGGAGGCCGGACAGGGGTGGCGAGCAGTACTTC.

This clone was picked up one time. This rearrangement joins TRBV7-2 to TRBJ1-1; no clear D. CDR1 SGHTA and CDR2 FQGNSA come from the germline V gene. This CDR3 has 12 residues. V dropped 3 bases and J dropped 3 bases, with 5 bases sitting between them. CDR3 region: CASSFSDTEAFF. Written as DNA, the CDR3 is TGTGCCAGCAGCTTCTCAGACACTGAAGCTTTCTTT.

This clone was recorded once. This rearrangement joins TRBV2 to TRBJ1-2; D possibly corresponds to TRBD1 (5 bases). CDR1 is SNHLY, CDR2 FYNNEI, per germline. Trimming took off 5 bases at V and 3 bases at J, with 13 bases between the two ends. The CDR3 sequence is 14 residues long. CDR3 sequence reads: CASSLVGGDYGYTF. The DNA of the CDR3 is TGTGCCAGCAGTCTTGTCGGGGGAGACTATGGCTACACCTTC.

This sequence joins TRBV10-3 and TRBJ2-2; a weak D match, TRBD1 (5 bases). V lost 0 bases and J lost 3, with 5 bases in between. Germline CDR1 ENHRY, CDR2 SYGVKD. The CDR3 is 14 residues long. The CDR3 protein is CAISESGDTGELFF. As DNA, the CDR3 is TGTGCCATCAGTGAGTCAGGGGACACCGGGGAGCTGTTTTTT.

Here the CDR3 DNA reads TGTGCCAGCAGCTTAAATTGGGGGACAGGGGAAGAGACCCAGTACTTC. Translation: CASSLNWGTGEETQYF. The genes are TRBV13 and TRBJ2-5, with 10 bases lining up with TRBD1. Germline lookup yields CDR1 PRHDT and CDR2 FYEKMQ (reference sequence). The CDR3 consists of 16 residues. Trimming at V came to 2 bases and at J to 3 bases, leaving 6 bases not matched to a gene.

V and J are TRBV25-1 and TRBJ1-1; D is unclear. CDR1 and CDR2 (germline): MGHDK, SYGVNS. This CDR3 region has 13 residues. Trimming took 5 bases from V and 1 from J, leaving 8 bases between them. CDR3: CASSLTANTEAFF. CDR3 nucleotides: TGTGCCAGCAGTTTAACAGCGAACACTGAAGCTTTCTTT.

The chain is built from TRBV5-1 and TRBJ1-4; D is possibly TRBD1 (6 bases). The germline gives CDR1 SGHRS, CDR2 YFSETQ. This CDR3 has 14 amino acids. The ends were cut back, 0 bases at V and 7 bases at J, with 10 bases in the middle. Written as DNA, the CDR3 is TGCGCCAGCAGCTTGGGCACACAGGGTGAAAAACTGTTTTTT. Encoded protein: CASSLGTQGEKLFF. The whole variable domain, filled in from reference TRBV5-1 and TRBJ1-4, reads KAGVTQTPRYLIKTRGQQVTLSCSPISGHRSVSWYQQTPGQGLQFLFEYFSETQRNKGNFPGRFSGRQFSNSRSEMNVSTLELGDSALYLCASSLGTQGEKLFFGSGTQLSVL.